The 29 T cell receptor beta chains reported below all come from one sample, sequenced in a study of blood T cell repertoires in COVID-19. Produced via immunoSEQ multiplex PCR; TCRdb's table is partial and in-frame only. The sample shows under 25,000 clones, roughly 80% of them seen only once. Sample: peripheral blood. The receptors were gathered from an elderly woman with acute or convalescent COVID-19.

This chain connects TRBV3-1 (or the pseudogene TRBV3-2) to TRBJ1-2; D may be TRBD1 (6 bases). CDR3 length: 15 amino acids. CDR1 LGHDT and CDR2 YNNKEL come from the germline V gene (reference sequence). V lost 5 bases to trimming and J lost 4 bases, with 17 bases between them. This CDR3 is CASSFTQTGGYGYTF. CDR3 sequence (DNA): TGTGCCAGCAGCTTCACCCAGACAGGCGGCTATGGCTACACCTTC.

This clone is a singleton in its sample. The V gene is TRBV15, the J gene TRBJ2-7, with 7 positions matching TRBD1. This CDR3 has 15 residues. Germline CDR1 and CDR2: LNHNV and YYDKDF (reference sequence). Trimming took 3 bases from V and 2 from J; bases not matched to a gene: 7. This CDR3 is CATSRETGPTYEQYF. CDR3 DNA: TGTGCCACCAGCAGGGAGACAGGGCCCACCTACGAGCAGTACTTC.

The gene calls are TRBV21-1 and TRBJ1-5. TRBV21-1 is marked as a pseudogene. This CDR3 has 15 amino acids. The CDR3 protein is CASSKLGREDQPQHF. The CDR3 coding sequence is TGTGCCAGCAGCAAATTGGGCAGGGAGGATCAGCCCCAGCATTTT.

V usage is TRBV2 and J usage is TRBJ2-2; 8 bases map to TRBD2. This CDR3 comprises 14 residues. After removal of 6 bases from V and 4 bases from J, the junction contained 4 bases not matched to a gene. The V gene's germline CDR1 is SNHLY and CDR2 FYNNEI. CDR3 protein: CASRVAGTTGELFF. In nucleotides, the CDR3 is TGTGCCAGCAGGGTAGCGGGGACCACCGGGGAGCTGTTTTTT. The variable domain in full, with the rest retrieved from reference TRBV2 and TRBJ2-2, is EPEVTQTPSHQVTQMGQEVILRCVPISNHLYFYWYRQILGQKVEFLVSFYNNEISEKSEIFDDQFSVERPDGSNFTLKIRSTKLEDSAMYFCASRVAGTTGELFFGEGSRLTVL.

The chain links TRBV7-3 to TRBJ1-1; 7 nucleotides match TRBD1. This CDR3 has 13 amino acids. Germline V lookup: CDR1 SGHTA, CDR2 FQGTGA. V lost 4 bases to trimming and J lost 3 bases; unmatched junction nucleotides: 2. CDR3 in amino acids: CASSSDRDTEAFF. The CDR3, as DNA: TGTGCCAGCAGCTCCGACAGGGACACTGAAGCTTTCTTT. The full variable domain, with the rest looked up from reference TRBV7-3 and TRBJ1-1, is GAGVSQTPSNKVTEKGKYVELRCDPISGHTALYWYRQSLGQGPEFLIYFQGTGAADDSGLPNDRFFAVRPEGSVSTLKIQRTERGDSAVYLCASSSDRDTEAFFGQGTRLTVV.

This chain's CDR3 is CASSSDISPLHF. CDR3 DNA sequence: TGTGCCAGCAGTTCAGACATTTCACCCCTCCACTTT. The V and J genes are TRBV12-3 or TRBV12-4 and TRBJ1-6; D is undetermined. The V end lost 4 bases, the J end lost 9 bases, and 7 bases lay between the germline ends. CDR3 length: 12 residues.

V usage is TRBV5-1 and J usage is TRBJ2-5; no reliable D call. The CDR3 extends over 14 amino acids. Germline-derived CDR1 and CDR2 are SGHRS and YFSETQ. Trimming cost V 4 bases and J 2 bases, with 12 bases left between them. In DNA form, the CDR3 reads TGCGCCAGCAGCGTCGTGGTGACACAAGAGACCCAGTACTTC. This sequence encodes CASSVVVTQETQYF. The whole variable domain, remainder taken from reference TRBV5-1 and TRBJ2-5, is KAGVTQTPRYLIKTRGQQVTLSCSPISGHRSVSWYQQTPGQGLQFLFEYFSETQRNKGNFPGRFSGRQFSNSRSEMNVSTLELGDSALYLCASSVVVTQETQYFGPGTRLLVL.

This chain uses TRBV10-3 with TRBJ2-3, with 8 bases lining up with TRBD2. J lost 6 bases, V lost 3 bases, and 11 bases had no gene match. Germline CDR1 reads ENHRY; CDR2 reads SYGVKD. There are 16 residues in the CDR3. The CDR3 region is CAISDPRGGGPDTQYF. Here the CDR3 DNA reads TGTGCCATCAGTGATCCCCGGGGCGGGGGGCCGGATACGCAGTATTTT.

This clone appeared a single time. V gene TRBV7-2 combines with J gene TRBJ2-1, with D tentatively TRBD2 (7 bases). CDR3 length: 12 amino acids. V lost 8 bases to trimming and J lost 14 bases, with 19 bases between them. CDR1 SGHTA and CDR2 FQGNSA come from the germline V gene. CDR3 residues: CASGGAGRMEFF. Written as DNA, the CDR3 is TGTGCCAGCGGGGGGGCTGGAAGGATGGAGTTCTTC.

The CDR3 loop reads CASGAGLVKFF. As DNA, the CDR3 is TGTGCCTCAGGGGCCGGACTAGTCAAGTTCTTC. The gene calls are TRBV7-9 and TRBJ2-1; D may be TRBD2 (7 bases). V lost 11 bases to trimming and J lost 14 bases, with 19 bases between them. CDR3 size: 11 residues. Germline values: CDR1 SEHNR, CDR2 FQNEAQ (reference sequence).

Turning to this clone: The junction and the germline gene differ at one end; a read error may be behind it. This chain connects TRBV4-1 to TRBJ2-1; D not resolved. Germline V gene lookup returns CDR1 MGHRA and CDR2 YSYEKL. This CDR3 is 14 amino acids long. The CDR3 loop is CASSQDSSYNEQFF. In nucleotides, the CDR3 is TGCGCCAGCAGTCAAGACTCCTCCTACAATGAGCAGTTCTTC.

The CDR3 DNA reads as TGTGCCAGCAGCCCACAGGCCGGGGAGCTGTTTTTT. Translating it yields CASSPQAGELFF. The chain couples TRBV3-1 (or the pseudogene TRBV3-2) to TRBJ2-2; D is possibly TRBD1 (5 bases). CDR3 length equals 12 residues. Germline loops: CDR1 LGHDT, CDR2 YNNKEL (reference sequence). Trimming took 4 bases from V and 6 from J, leaving 6 bases between them.

This rearrangement joins TRBV5-4 to TRBJ1-2; D remains unclear. The CDR3 has 16 residues. V was shortened by 4 bases and J by 4 bases, with 20 bases between the two germline ends. Looked up from germline, CDR1 is SGHNT and CDR2 is YYREEE (reference sequence). The CDR3: CASSPPLRAPGYGYTF. For the CDR3, the DNA is TGTGCCAGCAGCCCCCCATTGAGGGCTCCAGGCTATGGCTACACCTTC.

This chain uses TRBV11-3 with TRBJ1-1; 10 positions match TRBD1. V shed 6 bases and J 3 bases; nucleotides not matched to a gene: 4. There are 14 residues in the CDR3. Germline V CDR1 and CDR2: SGHNT, YENEEA. The DNA for the CDR3 is TGTGCCAGCAGACCCGGGACAGGGGACACTGAAGCTTTCTTT. Encoded protein: CASRPGTGDTEAFF.

The chain employs TRBV5-1 and TRBJ1-4, with D maybe TRBD1 (5 bases). Trimming took 0 bases from V and 0 from J, leaving 6 bases between them. Germline assignment: CDR1 SGHRS and CDR2 YFSETQ. This CDR3 is built from 15 residues. The CDR3 spells CASSLEGSTNEKLFF. In DNA, the CDR3 is TGCGCCAGCAGCTTGGAGGGGTCAACTAATGAAAAACTGTTTTTT.

The V call is TRBV7-2, the J call TRBJ1-2; 12 nucleotides agree with TRBD1. The V gene's germline CDR1 is SGHTA and CDR2 FQGNSA. J was trimmed by 7 bases and V by 1 base; bases with no gene match: 4. The CDR3 totals 15 residues. In nucleotides, the CDR3 is TGTGCCAGCAGCTTAGTGGGACAGGGGGCTCGTGGCTACACCTTC. The encoded protein is CASSLVGQGARGYTF. The full variable domain, its missing parts supplied by reference TRBV7-2 and TRBJ1-2, is GAGVSQSPSNKVTEKGKDVELRCDPISGHTALYWYRQSLGQGLEFLIYFQGNSAPDKSGLPSDRFSAERTGGSVSTLTIQRTQQEDSAVYLCASSLVGQGARGYTFGSGTRLTVV.

The gene calls are TRBV30 and TRBJ1-1, with 7 bases that match TRBD1. V was clipped by 3 bases and J by 1 base; unmatched bases: 14. This CDR3 comprises 17 residues. Germline CDR1 is GTSNPN and CDR2 is SVGIG (reference sequence). Here the CDR3 reads CAWSRDSFFGANTEAFF. Here the CDR3 DNA reads TGTGCCTGGAGCCGGGACAGCTTTTTCGGGGCGAACACTGAAGCTTTCTTT.

The rearrangement uses TRBV5-1 and TRBJ2-5; 11 bases map to TRBD1. Per germline, CDR1 SGHRS and CDR2 YFSETQ. The ends lost 3 bases at V and 5 bases at J; junction bases unmatched: 3. The CDR3 sequence is 14 residues long. CDR3 sequence (DNA): TGCGCCAGCAGCTGGACAGGGGGCGATGAGACCCAGTACTTC. Encoded protein: CASSWTGGDETQYF.

About this clone: Other DNA sequences in the same sample also yield this CDR3. The CDR3 here is CASSSGLAGAGELFF. CDR3 sequence (DNA): TGTGCCAGCAGCTCTGGACTAGCGGGAGCGGGGGAGCTGTTTTTT. This chain joins TRBV7-2 and TRBJ2-2; 13 nucleotides align to TRBD2. The V gene's germline CDR1 is SGHTA and CDR2 FQGNSA. V shed 4 bases, J shed 8 bases, and the junction held 4 bases outside the gene matches. CDR3 size: 15 residues.

This rearrangement joins TRBV5-1 to TRBJ1-4, with D maybe TRBD1 (5 bases). V lost 0 bases and J 8 bases, leaving 8 bases between the germline ends. The CDR3 has 13 residues. CDR1 and CDR2 (germline): SGHRS, YFSETQ. As DNA, the CDR3 is TGCGCCAGCAGCTTGGGGGCAGGGGAAAAACTGTTTTTT. This codes for CASSLGAGEKLFF.

The chain couples TRBV6-6 to TRBJ1-1; D is ambiguous. From germline, CDR1 is MNHNY and CDR2 SVGAGI (reference sequence). Deletions cut 4 bases from V and 3 bases from J, with 18 bases between. The CDR3 is made up of 16 amino acids. CDR3 sequence: CASSSAGFRPYTEAFF. CDR3 bases: TGTGCCAGCAGTTCTGCGGGATTCCGCCCTTACACTGAAGCTTTCTTT.

This chain links TRBV5-6 with TRBJ1-4; 10 nucleotides align to TRBD1. J was trimmed by 5 bases and V by 6 bases; bases with no gene match: 4. CDR1 and CDR2 (germline): SGHDT, YYEEEE. The CDR3 contains 14 residues. The CDR3 spells CASTRGQGNEKLFF. The CDR3 DNA follows: TGTGCCAGCACCCGGGGACAGGGGAATGAAAAACTGTTTTTT.

The chain uses TRBV10-2 and TRBJ1-6; TRBD1 is a possible D gene (6 bases). Germline V gene data show CDR1 as WSHSY and CDR2 as SAAADI. The CDR3 runs 13 residues. V dropped 8 bases and J dropped 8 bases, with 13 bases sitting between them. CDR3 protein: CASDRTAHSPLHF. The DNA of the CDR3 is TGCGCCAGCGACAGGACGGCACATTCACCCCTCCACTTT.

V gene TRBV4-2 combines with J gene TRBJ2-1; 11 nucleotides align to TRBD2. V dropped 5 bases and J dropped 8; count of bases not matched to a gene: 8. The germline V gene has CDR1 LGHNA and CDR2 YNFKEQ. The CDR3 is 15 residues long. The CDR3 bases are TGTGCCAGCAGCTCTACTAGCGGGAGCGGGTATGAGCAGTTCTTC. Its translation: CASSSTSGSGYEQFF.

The rearrangement joins TRBV2 to TRBJ1-1; no clear D gene. The length of the CDR3 is 13 residues. CDR1 and CDR2 from the germline V gene are SNHLY and FYNNEI. V was cut by 6 bases and J by 7 bases, with 15 bases left in between. CDR3 nucleotide sequence: TGTGCCAGCAGCAGACGACTCTTGGGTGAAGCTTTCTTT. Protein sequence: CASSRRLLGEAFF.

This chain links TRBV29-1 with TRBJ1-2, with 9 bases aligning to TRBD1. The ends lost 3 bases at V and 4 bases at J; junction bases unmatched: 3. The germline V gene encodes CDR1 SQVTM and CDR2 ANQGSEA. The CDR3 extends over 13 amino acids. The CDR3 region is CSVDGTGSYGYTF. The CDR3 nucleotides read TGCAGCGTTGATGGGACAGGGTCCTATGGCTACACCTTC.

The chain carries TRBV5-1 and TRBJ1-6, with 7 bases lining up with TRBD1. The CDR3 consists of 14 residues. Germline V lookup: CDR1 SGHRS, CDR2 YFSETQ. The V and J ends lost 4 bases and 7 bases, in that order; junction bases with no gene match: 5. The DNA of the CDR3 is TGCGCCAGCAGCCCGACAGGGCTCAATTCACCCCTCCACTTT. Amino acid sequence: CASSPTGLNSPLHF.

The genes are TRBV11-3 and TRBJ2-1, with D uncertain. The length of the CDR3 is 14 residues. Trimming cost V 6 bases and J 10 bases, with 19 bases left between them. Per the germline V gene, CDR1 is SGHNT and CDR2 is YENEEA. In DNA form, the CDR3 reads TGTGCCAGCAGGTCCCGTGGCCCCAGAGCGGAGCAGTTCTTC. This sequence encodes CASRSRGPRAEQFF. Based on the CDR3 plus reference TRBV11-3 and TRBJ2-1, the full variable domain is EAGVVQSPRYKIIEKKQPVAFWCNPISGHNTLYWYLQNLGQGPELLIRYENEEAVDDSQLPKDRFSAERLKGVDSTLKIQPAELGDSAVYLCASRSRGPRAEQFFGPGTRLTVL.

The chain carries TRBV12-5 and TRBJ2-3; 9 bases line up with TRBD2. V was pared by 0 bases and J by 0 bases, with 1 base of the junction left unmatched. Germline loops: CDR1 LGHNT, CDR2 FRNRAP. The CDR3 is 16 residues long. For the CDR3, the DNA is TGTGCTAGTGGTTTGGTACTAGCGGGTAGCACAGATACGCAGTATTTT. Its protein product is CASGLVLAGSTDTQYF.